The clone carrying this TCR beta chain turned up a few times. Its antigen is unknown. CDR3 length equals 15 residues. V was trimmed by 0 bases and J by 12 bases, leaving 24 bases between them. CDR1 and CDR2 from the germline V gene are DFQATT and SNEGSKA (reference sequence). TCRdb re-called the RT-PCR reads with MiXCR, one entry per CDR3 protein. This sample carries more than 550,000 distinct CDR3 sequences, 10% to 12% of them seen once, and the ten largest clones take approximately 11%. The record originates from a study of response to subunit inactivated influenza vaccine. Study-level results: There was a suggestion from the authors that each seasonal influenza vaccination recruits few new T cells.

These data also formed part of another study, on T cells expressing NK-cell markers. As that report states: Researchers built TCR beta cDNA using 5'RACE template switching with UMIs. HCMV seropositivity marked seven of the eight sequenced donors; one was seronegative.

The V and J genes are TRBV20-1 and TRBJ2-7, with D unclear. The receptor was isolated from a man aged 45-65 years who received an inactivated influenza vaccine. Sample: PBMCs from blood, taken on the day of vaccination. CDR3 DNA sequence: TGCAGTGCTAGAGATCGATCATCCGGGTGGGCTATCAGGTACTTC. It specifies CSARDRSSGWAIRYF.